This TCR beta chain came from a study of beta chain features in type 1 diabetes (dated by TCRdb to the late 2010s). In terms of the full investigation: No differences in mean age, gender distribution, total cell number or subset yield were found between patients and healthy donors. A total of some 100,000,000 sorted cells were examined across all samples, and a strong correlation was observed between cell number per subset and RNA yield. The study compared TCRB repertoires of sorted circulating CD4+ T cell subsets between recently diagnosed type 1 diabetes patients and matched healthy donors. Regulatory and stem cell-like memory subsets were isolated from only 8 patients and roughly 8 healthy donors, whereas naive and central memory subsets came from all 30 or so donors.

Each donor gave one peripheral blood draw, averaging around 120 mL, which was collected into heparinised tubes. A BD FACSAria II was used to sort naive, central memory, regulatory and stem cell-like memory CD4+ T cells with a panel that included CD45RO, CCR7, CD25, CD127, CD95 and CD27. A purity above 95% was achieved for all sorted populations. PBMCs were isolated immediately by Lymphoprep density gradient centrifugation and stained directly without culture. To minimize batch effects, samples were stained and sorted in pairs, one healthy donor with one patient per experiment. The High Capacity cDNA Reverse Transcription Kit was used to reverse transcribe all of the isolated RNA, meaning that expressed TCRB transcripts were what got sequenced. Naive, central memory and regulatory T cell samples underwent deep immunoSEQ sequencing, averaging around 3.6 million total reads per sample. Sorted cells were lysed in RLT buffer, and RNA was extracted using DNase-treated RNeasy Micro or Mini kits according to cell number. To prevent cross-contamination, each cell subset was processed individually, whereas patient and healthy donor samples were processed jointly. TCRB sequences were amplified from cDNA with the immunoSEQ multiplex PCR, producing 87-bp fragments spanning the CDR3 region. Sequencing of the amplicons was done on the Illumina HiSeq platform. In the authors' own workflow: PCR bias was computationally corrected using synthetic template baselines, reads within Hamming distance 2 were collapsed, and singletons that could not be merged were discarded. Reads were aligned against IMGT so that V, D and J genes, CDR3 length and insertions or deletions at six rearrangement sites could be assigned. Within each subset, clonotype counts were normalized to sorted cell number, and only after that were true diversity and Gini coefficients computed with the tcR R package. The overlap coefficient, calculated on TCRB nucleotide sequences, was used to measure repertoire sharing. TCRdb carries this immuneACCESS record with in-frame sequences only. Its versions omit some clonotypes, under half of them owing to an unresolved V gene in the studies checked, with the rest unexplained. Clonal size and the V and J genes are those of that table, whereas D and trimming came from the DNA. The sample includes hundreds of thousands of clones, with approximately 14% observed a single time. In total, the top ten clones hold 6.7% of the sample.

After removal of 3 bases from V and 1 base from J, the junction retains 4 bases not matched to a gene. The CDR3 covers 15 residues, taking in both the cysteine and the phenylalanine. Only the CDR3 region is kept as DNA, spanning 45 bases read in frame from base 1. CDR1 and CDR2 (SGHTA, FQGNSA) derive from the germline V gene. This clone was seen a handful of times. Its antigen remains undetermined. Base-call qualities are not available, and no considerably larger clone is one nucleotide away. Overall study outcomes, separate from this receptor: Patients with type 1 diabetes made fewer insertions and deleted more nucleotides at VDJ recombination sites, implying thymic rearrangement abnormalities. Because cDNA was sequenced instead of genomic DNA, activated cells with high expression could be over-represented, although the groups did not differ in activation or CD3 levels. Only small numbers of individuals were included in the HLA sub-analyses, which left unresolved whether HLA type had any influence on TCRB rearrangement. PCR might favor shorter templates, but patient and control samples were amplified and corrected together, so any skew would affect both groups equally. A moderate but significant shortening of TCRB CDR3 length was observed in type 1 diabetes patients in all four CD4+ subsets. Naive, central memory and regulatory TCRB repertoires appeared to be more alike among patients than among healthy donors.

The TCR comes from a man younger than 40 in good health. Sequencing was carried out using central memory CD4+ T cells from blood. This chain is built from TRBV7-2 and TRBJ1-1, with 8 middle bases fitting TRBD1. In nucleotide form, the sequence is TGTGCCAGCAGCTTGGGGACAGGCAAGAACACTGAAGCTTTCTTT. This is translated as CASSLGTGKNTEAFF.